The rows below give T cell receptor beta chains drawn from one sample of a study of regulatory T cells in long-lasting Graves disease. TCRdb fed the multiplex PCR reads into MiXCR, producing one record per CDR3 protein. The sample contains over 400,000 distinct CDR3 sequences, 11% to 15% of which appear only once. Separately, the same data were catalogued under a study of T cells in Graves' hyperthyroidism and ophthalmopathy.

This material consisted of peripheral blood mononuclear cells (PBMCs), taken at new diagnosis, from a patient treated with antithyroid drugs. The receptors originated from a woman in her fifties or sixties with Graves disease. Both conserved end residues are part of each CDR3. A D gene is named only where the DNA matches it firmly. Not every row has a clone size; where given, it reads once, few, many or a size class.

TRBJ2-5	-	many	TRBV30	TGTGCCTGGAGGGGGCTAGCCCAAGAGACCCAGTACTTC	CAWRGLAQETQYF
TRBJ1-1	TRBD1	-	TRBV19	TGTGCCAGTAGTATAGAGGGACAGGGGGCTGAAGCTTTCTTT	CASSIEGQGAEAFF
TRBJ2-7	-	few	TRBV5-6	TGTGCCAGCGTACTTGGGCCTGACCAGCCCGGCTACGAGCAGTACTTC	CASVLGPDQPGYEQYF
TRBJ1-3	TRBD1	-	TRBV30	TGTGCCTGGAGCCTCACAGGGGCTAGCTCTGGAAACACCATATATTTT	CAWSLTGASSGNTIYF
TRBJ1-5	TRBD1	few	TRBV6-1	TGTGCCAGCAGACTGAACAGGGGGCAGCCCCAGCATTTT	CASRLNRGQPQHF
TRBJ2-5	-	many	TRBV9	TGTGCCAGCAGCAAAGACCCCGTCGTCGAGACCCAGTACTTC	CASSKDPVVETQYF
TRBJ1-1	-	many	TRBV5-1	TGCGCCAGCAGGGAAGGTCGGAACACTGAAGCTTTCTTT	CASREGRNTEAFF
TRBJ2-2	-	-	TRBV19	TGTGCCAGTAGTATAACCCCAGGCAGAGTGTTGACCGGGGAGCTGTTTTTT	CASSITPGRVLTGELFF
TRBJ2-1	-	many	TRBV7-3	TGTGCCAGCAGCTCTACACAGGGCTATTACAATGAGCAGTTCTTC	CASSSTQGYYNEQFF
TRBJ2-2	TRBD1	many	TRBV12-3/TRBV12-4	TGTGCCAGCAGTTCCTCGGGACAGGTCGGAAACACCGGGGAGCTGTTTTTT	CASSSSGQVGNTGELFF
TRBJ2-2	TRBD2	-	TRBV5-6	TGTGCCAGCAAAATTGGGAGGGCCCCCGACACCGGGGAGCTGTTTTTT	CASKIGRAPDTGELFF
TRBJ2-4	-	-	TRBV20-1	TGCAGTGCTAGAGATTCGAACATTCAGTACTTC	CSARDSNIQYF